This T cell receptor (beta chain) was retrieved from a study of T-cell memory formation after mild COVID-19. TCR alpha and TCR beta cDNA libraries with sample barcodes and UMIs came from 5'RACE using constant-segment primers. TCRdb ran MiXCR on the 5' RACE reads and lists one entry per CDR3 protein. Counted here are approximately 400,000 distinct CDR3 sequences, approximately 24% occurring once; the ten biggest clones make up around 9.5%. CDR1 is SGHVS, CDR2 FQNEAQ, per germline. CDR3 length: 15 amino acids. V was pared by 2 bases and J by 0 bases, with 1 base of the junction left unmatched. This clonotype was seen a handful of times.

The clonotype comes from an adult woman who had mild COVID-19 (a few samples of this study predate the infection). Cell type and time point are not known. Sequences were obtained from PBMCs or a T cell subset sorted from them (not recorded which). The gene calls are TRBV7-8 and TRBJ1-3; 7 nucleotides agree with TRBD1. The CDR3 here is CASSLKGASGNTIYF. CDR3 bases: TGTGCCAGCAGCTTAAAGGGGGCCTCTGGAAACACCATATATTTT.